This record concerns one TCR beta chain sequence. The germline CDR1 and CDR2 sequences are MNHNY and SVGAGI (reference sequence). J was trimmed by 5 bases and V by 4 bases; bases with no gene match: 3. This CDR3 is built from 13 residues. Profiling relied on immunoSEQ multiplex PCR, and the TCRdb table lists in-frame clones only, not all of them. Of some 80,000 clones in the sample, roughly 84% were seen once. These data come from a study of blood T cell repertoires in COVID-19. Study in general: The United States, Italy and Spain were the sources of the acute and convalescent COVID-19 samples.

The sequence was obtained from a man in his 60s with COVID-19, enrolled during active disease. This chain joins TRBV6-6 and TRBJ2-5; 8 nucleotides align to TRBD1. Sequenced sample: peripheral blood. As DNA, the CDR3 is TGTGCCAGCAGTTCAGGGGGCCGGGAGACCCAGTACTTC. This sequence encodes CASSSGGRETQYF.